This T cell receptor (beta chain) was documented in a study of T cell repertoires in cytomegalovirus infection. Broader study findings: Carriers of CMV and the relevant HLA type were discriminated by public TCR beta frequency. Ex vivo responses were dominated by HLA-C-restricted CMV-specific TCR beta clonotypes.

Turning to this clonotype: Its cognate antigen is unknown.

The CDR3 totals 15 residues. J gave up 4 bases and V 6 bases, and 8 bases lay outside the gene matches. CDR1 is MRHNA, CDR2 SNTAGT, per germline. Using its own MiXCR run on the reads, TCRdb lists one record per CDR3 protein. The table has 150,000 to 200,000 distinct CDR3 sequences, roughly a sixth seen once. The specimen was CD8+ T cells from PBMCs. This clonotype was obtained from a human donor in good health (CMV status not recorded). Some clones in this sample may be carry-over from other donors' samples. The chain carries TRBV6-4 and TRBJ2-3, with TRBD1 matching 9 bases. For the CDR3, the DNA is TGTGCCAGCAGACCGGGACAGGGACGTGCAGATACGCAGTATTTT. It codes for CASRPGQGRADTQYF.